Listed here is a single T cell receptor beta chain. Its specific antigen is unknown. No qualities accompany the bases; no much larger clone lies one base away. TCR beta CDR3 regions were sequenced from DNA using the immunoSEQ Assay. For the original study's pipeline: To compute T cell density, TCR beta template counts were normalized to usable DNA, which was estimated by amplifying housekeeping genes. Richness was estimated using the preseqR package, with extrapolation to 400,000 templates for PBMC samples and to 120,000 templates for tissue samples. Clonality was defined by subtracting Pielou's evenness from one. Differential abundance testing on productive amino-acid clonotypes, with a minimum total count of 5 and an alpha of 0.1, was used to identify tissue-enriched TCRs. The Jaccard Index and the Morisita Overlap Index were used to measure how much the repertoires overlapped between compartments. GLIPH grouped TCR beta CDR3s together with public tetramer-defined viral CDR3s, and a viral motif had to include at least three viral sequences and show V-gene enrichment. The table was pulled from immuneACCESS by TCRdb, which kept in-frame rearrangements only. Such tables lose some clones; where checked, under half of the loss comes from unresolved V genes, and the rest has no known cause. The V and J calls and clone size are taken from that table; D and trimming were inferred from the DNA. The table for this sample lists tens of thousands of clones; roughly 90% of them were counted only once. The ten largest clones take up about 3.8% of the sample.

At diagnosis, peripheral blood, uninvolved tumor-adjacent lung and tumor were collected and were preserved as a mix of fresh-frozen and FFPE material. For TCR repertoire profiling, blood samples were analyzed in the form of peripheral blood mononuclear cells. This specimen belongs to a study of T cells in localized non-small cell lung cancer (dated by TCRdb to 2019 to 2021). Some background on the complete study: Comparing tumors with uninvolved tumor-adjacent lungs, the study looked at the T cell repertoires of fewer than 250 patients with early-stage NSCLC. The cohort comprised a few hundred treatment-naïve NSCLC patients with resected, localized lung tumors. Of the NSCLC patients, around 140 were male and about a hundred were female, and the mean age was approximately 66 years. The paper as a whole reports these results and caveats: Because multi-region tumor sequencing was not done, intratumor heterogeneity could not be ruled out. Uninvolved tumor-adjacent lung showed the highest T cell clonality, higher than tumor, which suggests more focused antigenic responses in the uninvolved tumor-adjacent lung. Higher blood T cell density associated with longer overall survival, while higher adjacent-lung clonality associated with shorter survival. Since the design was exploratory, TCR variables were selected using unadjusted p-values with no false-discovery rate correction. Of the top 100 tumor clones, a median of roughly 60 were detected in paired uninvolved adjacent lung; 28 were also among that lung's top 100.

Ends trimmed: V by 0 bases, J by 5 bases; bases unmatched to a gene: 5. The CDR3 has 15 amino acids, counting the end cysteine and phenylalanine. Of the read, only the CDR3 DNA is kept; its 45 bases are in frame from base 1. Taken from the germline V gene, the CDR1 and CDR2 loops are SGHRS and YFSETQ. The sequence was collected from a man aged 40-75 years with stage I lung adenocarcinoma. Sample: peripheral blood, taken before any cancer treatment. The chain joins TRBV5-1 to TRBJ2-3; 8 middle bases align to TRBD2. The CDR3 reads as follows: CASSLESSGVDTQYF. The bases read TGCGCCAGCAGCTTGGAGAGTAGCGGGGTAGATACGCAGTATTTT. Where the CDR3 stops, the reference TRBV5-1 and TRBJ2-3 genes take over; the full variable domain is KAGVTQTPRYLIKTRGQQVTLSCSPISGHRSVSWYQQTPGQGLQFLFEYFSETQRNKGNFPGRFSGRQFSNSRSEMNVSTLELGDSALYLCASSLESSGVDTQYFGPGTRLTVL.